A single T cell receptor beta chain is shown here with its context. Repertoires were generated with immunoSEQ multiplex PCR, while TCRdb's copy carries only in-frame clones and drops some. The sample carries 120,000 or so clones, roughly 90% recorded once. This entry belongs to a study of blood T cell repertoires in COVID-19. The germline V and J ends were trimmed by 5 bases and 0 bases, with 14 bases remaining between them. The CDR3 length is 16 residues. CDR1 and CDR2 (germline): MNHEY, SMNVEV (reference sequence). The sequencing input was peripheral blood. The receptor comes from a man in his sixties with COVID-19, enrolled during active disease. The V gene is TRBV27, the J gene TRBJ1-5; perhaps TRBD1 as D (5 bases). This CDR3 is CASSLGRGLSNQPQHF. CDR3 nucleotide sequence: TGTGCCAGCAGTCTAGGCCGGGGACTTAGCAATCAGCCCCAGCATTTT.